Following are 17 T cell receptor beta chains from one sample sequenced in a study of cytomegalovirus exposure and HLA in healthy donors (dated by TCRdb to the late 2010s). The receptor library was made with the immunoSEQ multiplex PCR assay. The multiplex PCR relied on a mix of 60 forward primers for TCR Vbeta segments and 13 reverse primers for TCR Jbeta segments. The immuneACCESS repertoire file appears here via TCRdb, limited to in-frame rearrangements. These files lack a portion of the clones; in checked studies, under half of the deficit traces to unresolved V genes, and the cause of the others is not known. The sample table records approximately 93,000 clones; 79% of these occur just once. The ten largest clones add up to around 3.5% of the sample. Sequenced sample: PBMCs. These receptors were obtained from a male donor in good health and CMV-seropositive.

J is TRBJ1-4 and V is TRBV5-4, with 7 nucleotides matching TRBD1. This CDR3 has 14 amino acids. Trimming removed 0 bases from V and 8 bases from J; junction bases left unmatched: 4. Germline lookup yields CDR1 SGHNT and CDR2 YYREEE (reference sequence). CDR3 DNA sequence: TGTGCCAGCAGCTTGGGACAGGGCCAAGAAAAACTGTTTTTT. Its translation is CASSLGQGQEKLFF.

The chain employs TRBV5-4 and TRBJ2-5; TRBD2 matches at 10 bases. V was clipped by 4 bases and J by 2 bases; unmatched bases: 8. Germline CDR1 and CDR2: SGHNT and YYREEE (reference sequence). CDR3 length: 16 residues. The CDR3 sequence is CASSPRTSGLQETQYF. DNA for the CDR3: TGTGCCAGCAGCCCTCGGACTAGCGGACTACAAGAGACCCAGTACTTC.

Details on this clone: Other nucleotide sequences in the sample specify the same CDR3. This chain uses TRBV5-1 with TRBJ2-1; 12 positions match TRBD2. After removal of 0 bases from V and 5 bases from J, the junction contained 3 bases not matched to a gene. CDR1 SGHRS and CDR2 YFSETQ come from the germline V gene. The CDR3 is made up of 16 amino acids. CDR3 sequence: CASSLATSGGNNEQFF. Written as DNA, the CDR3 is TGCGCCAGCAGCTTGGCTACTAGCGGGGGGAACAATGAGCAGTTCTTC. Full variable domain (rest looked up from reference TRBV5-1 and TRBJ2-1): KAGVTQTPRYLIKTRGQQVTLSCSPISGHRSVSWYQQTPGQGLQFLFEYFSETQRNKGNFPGRFSGRQFSNSRSEMNVSTLELGDSALYLCASSLATSGGNNEQFFGPGTRLTVL.

This clone appeared a single time. This sequence joins TRBV5-4 and TRBJ2-7, with 9 bases that match TRBD1. The CDR3 runs 14 residues. Germline V gene data show CDR1 as SGHNT and CDR2 as YYREEE (reference sequence). With V trimmed by 6 bases and J by 5 bases, 9 bases remained unmatched. The CDR3 region has the DNA TGTGCCAGCAACGCACCGGGGACAGGGAACGAGCAGTACTTC. It is translated as CASNAPGTGNEQYF.

The chain couples TRBV11-3 to TRBJ2-5; TRBD2 agrees at 7 bases. The junction had 6 bases not matched to a gene; V was cut back by 0 bases and J by 2 bases. The V gene's germline CDR1 is SGHNT and CDR2 YENEEA. The CDR3 sequence is 16 residues long. CDR3 sequence: CASSLDGRDPQETQYF. As DNA, the CDR3 is TGTGCCAGCAGCTTAGATGGGAGGGACCCTCAAGAGACCCAGTACTTC.

A few counts support this clone. The chain combines TRBV29-1 with TRBJ1-1, with a weak D call TRBD1 (5 bases). CDR3 length equals 14 residues. The germline gives CDR1 SQVTM, CDR2 ANQGSEA. Between the trimmed V and J ends, which lost 2 bases and 1 base, there was a span of 11 bases. CDR3 nucleotides: TGCAGCGTTGAAACGGGACTCTCGAACACTGAAGCTTTCTTT. Amino acids: CSVETGLSNTEAFF.

The chain links TRBV4-3 to TRBJ1-2; no firm D call. The germline V gene encodes CDR1 LGHNA and CDR2 YSLEER. The CDR3 length is 14 residues. With 4 bases removed from V and 3 bases from J, the gap between germline ends came to 12 bases. The CDR3, as DNA: TGCGCCAGCAGCCCCTCCTCCAGTTACTATGGCTACACCTTC. Its protein is CASSPSSSYYGYTF.

The V gene is TRBV30, the J gene TRBJ2-2; 8 bases are a match to TRBD2. The trim removed 3 bases at V and 0 bases at J, leaving 12 bases unmatched. Germline V lookup: CDR1 GTSNPN, CDR2 SVGIG (reference sequence). The CDR3 extends over 18 amino acids. The CDR3 loop reads CAWRYFGRGTPNTGELFF. CDR3 nucleotide sequence: TGTGCCTGGAGATACTTCGGGAGGGGGACCCCGAACACCGGGGAGCTGTTTTTT. Filled out from reference TRBV30 and TRBJ2-2, the complete variable domain reads SQTIHQWPATLVQPVGSPLSLECTVEGTSNPNLYWYRQAAGRGLQLLFYSVGIGQISSEVPQNLSASRPQDRQFILSSKKLLLSDSGFYLCAWRYFGRGTPNTGELFFGEGSRLTVL.

The chain employs TRBV7-2 and TRBJ1-2, with TRBD1 matching over 9 bases. Germline CDR1 is SGHTA and CDR2 is FQGNSA. The CDR3 runs 14 residues. V lost 4 bases to trimming and J lost 4 bases; unmatched junction nucleotides: 4. CDR3 protein: CASSSRDRAYGYTF. The CDR3 nucleotides read TGTGCCAGCAGCTCCCGGGACAGGGCCTATGGCTACACCTTC.

The chain joins TRBV29-1 to TRBJ2-7; D unclear. This CDR3 is built from 11 residues. Trimming took off 4 bases at V and 4 bases at J, with 8 bases between the two ends. The germline CDR1 and CDR2 sequences are SQVTM and ANQGSEA. The DNA of the CDR3 is TGCAGCGTTGTAGATCGGTACGAGCAGTACTTC. This codes for CSVVDRYEQYF.

The table lists this clone with a count of one. This chain links TRBV19 with TRBJ1-1, with 9 bases matching TRBD1. J gave up 4 bases and V 7 bases, and 4 bases lay outside the gene matches. Per germline, CDR1 LNHDA and CDR2 SQIVND (reference sequence). The CDR3 extends over 13 amino acids. The CDR3 DNA is TGTGCCAGTACTGTGGACAGGGGCACTGAAGCTTTCTTT. Encoded protein: CASTVDRGTEAFF.

This clone was seen only a few times. The V and J genes are TRBV5-4 and TRBJ1-1; 7 bases are a match to TRBD1. CDR1 is SGHNT and CDR2 is YYREEE in the germline V gene (reference sequence). The V segment lost 5 bases and the J segment 2 bases; nucleotides outside the gene matches: 9. CDR3 length equals 15 residues. The CDR3 DNA is TGTGCCAGCAGAGAGGGACAGAGCCTCAACACTGAAGCTTTCTTT. This sequence encodes CASREGQSLNTEAFF.

The rearrangement joins TRBV7-2 to TRBJ1-2; a weak D match, TRBD1 (5 bases). The germline V gene has CDR1 SGHTA and CDR2 FQGNSA. The germline V and J ends were trimmed by 4 bases and 5 bases, with 5 bases remaining between them. The CDR3 covers 11 residues. The DNA of the CDR3 is TGTGCCAGCAGCTCAGGGTATGGCTACACCTTC. Translating gives CASSSGYGYTF.

The chain's CDR3 is CASSRGLGDEQFF. The CDR3 nucleotides read TGTGCCAGCAGCCGGGGACTAGGGGATGAGCAGTTCTTC. The chain employs TRBV2 and TRBJ2-1, with 8 positions matching TRBD2. The CDR3 totals 13 residues. The V segment lost 6 bases and the J segment 8 bases; nucleotides outside the gene matches: 6. Germline V gene lookup returns CDR1 SNHLY and CDR2 FYNNEI.

The table lists this clone with a few counts. This chain uses TRBV4-2 with TRBJ1-1, with 8 bases aligning to TRBD1. Germline V gene lookup returns CDR1 LGHNA and CDR2 YNFKEQ. There are 17 residues in the CDR3. V gave up 4 bases and J gave up 2 bases; unmatched junction bases: 12. This CDR3 is CASSPRQGSFSNTEAFF. CDR3 bases: TGTGCCAGCAGCCCACGACAGGGGTCGTTCTCTAACACTGAAGCTTTCTTT.

Only a few counts were recorded for this clone. The V call is TRBV5-1, the J call TRBJ2-3; TRBD1 aligns across 8 bases. After removal of 3 bases from V and 3 bases from J, the junction contained 12 bases not matched to a gene. This CDR3 contains 17 residues. The germline V gene encodes CDR1 SGHRS and CDR2 YFSETQ. This chain's CDR3 is CASSSSPTGVGTDTQYF. Written as DNA, the CDR3 is TGCGCCAGCAGCTCCTCCCCGACAGGGGTGGGTACAGATACGCAGTATTTT.

V usage is TRBV29-1 and J usage is TRBJ2-3; 7 nucleotides line up with TRBD1. J gave up 2 bases and V 4 bases, and 3 bases lay outside the gene matches. The germline CDR1 and CDR2 sequences are SQVTM and ANQGSEA. The CDR3 runs to 13 residues. CDR3 bases: TGCAGCGTTGGGGGACAGTACACAGATACGCAGTATTTT. Its translation: CSVGGQYTDTQYF.